The rows below give T cell receptor beta chains drawn from one sample of a study of blood T cell repertoires in COVID-19. Profiling relied on immunoSEQ multiplex PCR, and the TCRdb table lists in-frame clones only, not all of them. The profile shows about 350,000 clones, approximately 91% of them singletons. The sequenced material came from PBMCs or T cells enriched from blood (not recorded which). Source of these receptors: a woman in her thirties who had been exposed to COVID-19. The CDR3 runs from the conserved cysteine through the conserved F or W. A D gene is named only where the DNA matches it firmly. Not every row has a clone size; where given, it reads once, few, many or a size class.

clone size: .; D gene: .; J gene: TRBJ2-1; V gene: TRBV9; CDR3 DNA: TGTGCCAGCAGCGTCCTAGCCTTCAATGAGCAGTTCTTC; CDR3 protein: CASSVLAFNEQFF
clone size: .; D gene: .; J gene: TRBJ1-1; V gene: TRBV3-1/TRBV3-2; CDR3 DNA: TGTGCCAGCAGCCAAGGTCCGGGGACTGAAGCTTTCTTT; CDR3 protein: CASSQGPGTEAFF
clone size: .; D gene: .; J gene: TRBJ2-7; V gene: TRBV5-1; CDR3 DNA: TGCGCCAGCAGTTCGGGTCTCCACTACGAGCAGTACTTC; CDR3 protein: CASSSGLHYEQYF
clone size: few; D gene: .; J gene: TRBJ1-5; V gene: TRBV7-9; CDR3 DNA: TGTGCCAGCAGACAAACCAAGAACGGACACCAATCAAGCAATCAGCCCCAGCATTTT; CDR3 protein: CASRQTKNGHQSSNQPQHF
clone size: .; D gene: .; J gene: TRBJ2-5; V gene: TRBV11-2; CDR3 DNA: TGTGCCAGCAGCTTACCGGGACTCAGCGGGGAGACCCAGTACTTC; CDR3 protein: CASSLPGLSGETQYF
clone size: .; D gene: TRBD2; J gene: TRBJ2-1; V gene: TRBV3-1/TRBV3-2; CDR3 DNA: TGTGCCAGCAGCCAAGGACTAGCGGGTGAGCAGTTCTTC; CDR3 protein: CASSQGLAGEQFF
clone size: .; D gene: TRBD2; J gene: TRBJ2-7; V gene: TRBV7-3; CDR3 DNA: TGTGCCAGCAGCCCCGGGACTAACAACGAGCAGTACTTC; CDR3 protein: CASSPGTNNEQYF
clone size: .; D gene: TRBD2; J gene: TRBJ2-3; V gene: TRBV9; CDR3 DNA: TGTGCCAGCAGCGTGGCGACGGGGGGAACTAGCACAGATATGCAGTATTTT; CDR3 protein: CASSVATGGTSTDMQYF
clone size: .; D gene: TRBD1; J gene: TRBJ1-5; V gene: TRBV28; CDR3 DNA: TGTGCCAGCAGTTCACAAGACAGGGGGCATCAGCCCCAGCATTTT; CDR3 protein: CASSSQDRGHQPQHF
clone size: .; D gene: TRBD2; J gene: TRBJ2-3; V gene: TRBV29-1; CDR3 DNA: TGCAGCGCCGGACTAGCACTTAGCACAGATACGCAGTATTTT; CDR3 protein: CSAGLALSTDTQYF
clone size: .; D gene: TRBD1; J gene: TRBJ2-7; V gene: TRBV4-2; CDR3 DNA: TGTGCCAGCAGCCAAGAACAGGGGCAGGGGGCTTACGAGCAGTACTTC; CDR3 protein: CASSQEQGQGAYEQYF
clone size: .; D gene: .; J gene: TRBJ2-5; V gene: TRBV6-6; CDR3 DNA: TGTGCCAGCACCCGACACCTCCAAGAGACCCAGTACTTC; CDR3 protein: CASTRHLQETQYF
clone size: .; D gene: TRBD2; J gene: TRBJ2-2; V gene: TRBV9; CDR3 DNA: TGTGCCAGCAGCGGACTAGCGACCACAAAGGGGGAGCTGTTTTTT; CDR3 protein: CASSGLATTKGELFF
clone size: .; D gene: TRBD1; J gene: TRBJ1-4; V gene: TRBV5-1; CDR3 DNA: TGCGCCAGCAGCTTGGACCCGGGACAGGGAAATGAAAAACTGTTTTTT; CDR3 protein: CASSLDPGQGNEKLFF
clone size: .; D gene: TRBD1; J gene: TRBJ1-5; V gene: TRBV7-8; CDR3 DNA: TGTGCCAGCAGCTTAGTTATCGCCAGGGGGCTCAATCAGCCCCAGCATTTT; CDR3 protein: CASSLVIARGLNQPQHF
clone size: .; D gene: .; J gene: TRBJ2-5; V gene: TRBV19; CDR3 DNA: TGTGCCAGTAGTATTGGAGGGACCTCGATAGAGACCCAGTACTTC; CDR3 protein: CASSIGGTSIETQYF
clone size: .; D gene: TRBD2; J gene: TRBJ2-3; V gene: TRBV2; CDR3 DNA: TGTGCCAGCAGTTCACAAGCGGGAGTCACAGATACGCAGTATTTT; CDR3 protein: CASSSQAGVTDTQYF
clone size: .; D gene: .; J gene: TRBJ1-3; V gene: TRBV19; CDR3 DNA: TGTGCCAGTAGTCCTGACATCAGCTCTGGAAACACCATATATTTT; CDR3 protein: CASSPDISSGNTIYF
clone size: .; D gene: TRBD2; J gene: TRBJ2-2; V gene: TRBV7-9; CDR3 DNA: TGTGCCAGCGGCCGACTAGCGGGAGTTAGTGGGACCGGGGAGCTGTTTTTT; CDR3 protein: CASGRLAGVSGTGELFF
clone size: .; D gene: TRBD1; J gene: TRBJ2-5; V gene: TRBV5-1; CDR3 DNA: TGCGCCAGCAGCTGGAGAGACAGGGGATCTCAAGAGACCCAGTACTTC; CDR3 protein: CASSWRDRGSQETQYF
clone size: .; D gene: .; J gene: TRBJ1-1; V gene: TRBV2; CDR3 DNA: TGTGCCAGCAGTGGGGAGAGGACTGAAGCTTTCTTT; CDR3 protein: CASSGERTEAFF
clone size: .; D gene: .; J gene: TRBJ2-3; V gene: TRBV14; CDR3 DNA: TGTGCCAGCAGCCGTCGATCGACATTTGATACGCAGTATTTT; CDR3 protein: CASSRRSTFDTQYF
clone size: .; D gene: .; J gene: TRBJ1-2; V gene: TRBV29-1; CDR3 DNA: TGCAGCGTTGAAGAACGGTTTGGCTACACCTTC; CDR3 protein: CSVEERFGYTF
clone size: .; D gene: .; J gene: TRBJ2-3; V gene: TRBV29-1; CDR3 DNA: TGCAGCGTTGGCGCGGATACGCAGTATTTT; CDR3 protein: CSVGADTQYF
clone size: .; D gene: TRBD1; J gene: TRBJ2-2; V gene: TRBV27; CDR3 DNA: TGTGCCAGCAGCCGGGACAGGGACCTCTACACCAACACCGGGGAGCTGTTTTTT; CDR3 protein: CASSRDRDLYTNTGELFF